The sequence of this T cell receptor beta chain was determined in a study of T cells after yellow fever vaccination. Findings and limits, study-wide: Most primary-vaccination clones reappeared after the booster (approximately 95% CD4, 85% to 90% CD8). It was a weaker secondary response, yet one that peaked faster, at day 5 versus 15.

In its sample, this clonotype was seen many times. Antigen specificity is unknown. TCRdb itself ran the 5' RACE reads through MiXCR, one entry per CDR3 protein. The sample yields approximately 150,000 distinct CDR3 sequences, approximately 6.2% seen once. CDR1 SQVTM and CDR2 ANQGSEA come from the germline V gene. This CDR3 is built from 10 residues. V was trimmed by 4 bases and J by 2 bases, leaving 2 bases between them. This specimen was CD4+ T cells sorted from PBMCs, taken on the day of the first yellow fever vaccination. This receptor was obtained from a young man who received the YFV17D yellow fever vaccine. This rearrangement joins TRBV29-1 to TRBJ1-1, with no clear D. CDR3 protein: CSVGNTEAFF. DNA for the CDR3: TGCAGCGTTGGAAACACTGAAGCTTTCTTT. Filled out from reference TRBV29-1 and TRBJ1-1, the complete variable domain reads SAVISQKPSRDICQRGTSLTIQCQVDSQVTMMFWYRQQPGQSLTLIATANQGSEATYESGFVIDKFPISRPNLTFSTLTVSNMSPEDSSIYLCSVGNTEAFFGQGTRLTVV.